Shown below are 18 T cell receptor beta chains from a single sample sequenced in a study of blood T cell repertoires in COVID-19. The table came from immunoSEQ multiplex PCR; TCRdb's copy has only in-frame clones and leaves some out. The data contain some 400,000 clones, nearly 90% of them seen just once; the ten biggest clones take up about 1.7%. Sequencing input: PBMCs or T cells enriched from blood (not recorded which). The receptor set was obtained from a woman aged 25-40 years who had recovered from COVID-19.

The CDR3 loop is CASSLNPSGGPLSGELFF. The CDR3 bases are TGTGCCAGCAGCTTAAACCCTAGCGGGGGGCCTCTATCCGGGGAGCTGTTTTTT. This sequence joins TRBV7-3 and TRBJ2-2; 11 bases match TRBD2. Germline V gene sequence: CDR1 SGHTA, CDR2 FQGTGA. The CDR3 sequence is 18 residues long. Unmatched junction bases numbered 10, after V lost 1 base and J lost 6 bases.

The chain carries TRBV9 and TRBJ1-1; tentatively, D is TRBD1 (5 bases). Germline-derived CDR1 and CDR2 are SGDLS and YYNGEE. Trimming took off 0 bases at V and 3 bases at J, with 9 bases between the two ends. The CDR3 runs to 14 residues. CDR3: CASSVAGTDTEAFF. In DNA form, the CDR3 reads TGTGCCAGCAGCGTAGCAGGGACTGACACTGAAGCTTTCTTT.

The chain carries TRBV7-2 and TRBJ1-5; 9 bases agree with TRBD1. The CDR3 covers 17 residues. The germline gives CDR1 SGHTA, CDR2 FQGNSA. The ends lost 3 bases at V and 2 bases at J; junction bases unmatched: 8. The CDR3 nucleotides are TGTGCCAGCAGCTTGGGACAGGGTTTGGTTGGCAATCAGCCCCAGCATTTT. Encoded protein: CASSLGQGLVGNQPQHF.

This chain connects TRBV27 to TRBJ2-6; D is undetermined. Germline V lookup: CDR1 MNHEY, CDR2 SMNVEV (reference sequence). CDR3 length: 15 residues. V lost 7 bases and J 1 base, leaving 11 bases between the germline ends. CDR3 bases: TGTGCCAGCACCTCCGCGTGGTCTGGGGCCAACGTCCTGACTTTC. This encodes CASTSAWSGANVLTF.

J is TRBJ2-1 and V is TRBV11-3; 8 bases align to TRBD1. Germline CDR1 is SGHNT and CDR2 is YENEEA. V lost 7 bases to trimming and J lost 7 bases; unmatched junction nucleotides: 27. This CDR3 comprises 20 residues. CDR3 sequence reads: CASIVILPPFPDRDTNEQFF. The CDR3 coding sequence is TGTGCCAGCATCGTTATCTTACCTCCTTTTCCGGACAGGGATACGAATGAGCAGTTCTTC.

There are a few counts of this clone. This specimen includes other DNA sequences encoding the same CDR3. The chain carries TRBV11-3 and TRBJ2-1; D perhaps matches TRBD2 (5 bases). Between the trimmed V and J ends, which lost 4 bases and 4 bases, there was a span of 11 bases. The CDR3 runs 14 residues. From germline, CDR1 is SGHNT and CDR2 YENEEA. CDR3 in amino acids: CASSSGSGYNEQFF. The CDR3 bases are TGTGCCAGCAGCTCGGGCAGCGGTTACAATGAGCAGTTCTTC.

Comment on this clone: This sample includes further DNA sequences coding for the same CDR3. This chain joins TRBV28 and TRBJ1-5; perhaps TRBD1 as D (5 bases). Germline V gene lookup returns CDR1 MDHEN and CDR2 SYDVKM. The CDR3 consists of 14 residues. Trimming pared 1 base from V and 4 bases from J, leaving 8 bases between. The CDR3 region has the DNA TGTGCCAGCAGTTTATCGGGGGGGAATCAGCCCCAGCATTTT. This codes for CASSLSGGNQPQHF. Drawing the rest from reference TRBV28 and TRBJ1-5, the complete variable domain is DVKVTQSSRYLVKRTGEKVFLECVQDMDHENMFWYRQDPGLGLRLIYFSYDVKMKEKGDIPEGYSVSREKKERFSLILESASTNQTSMYLCASSLSGGNQPQHFGDGTRLSIL.

The chain links TRBV7-8 to TRBJ2-7; no definite D call. Trimming removed 2 bases from V and 7 bases from J, with 12 bases in between. This CDR3 is built from 13 residues. Germline V gene sequence: CDR1 SGHVS, CDR2 FQNEAQ. The CDR3 DNA reads as TGTGCCAGCAGCTTAAAAATCCCTCGGGAGCAGTACTTC. Its protein is CASSLKIPREQYF. Using reference TRBV7-8 and TRBJ2-7 for the parts outside the CDR3, the full variable domain is GAGVSQSPRYKVAKRGQDVALRCDPISGHVSLFWYQQALGQGPEFLTYFQNEAQLDKSGLPSDRFFAERPEGSVSTLKIQRTQQEDSAVYLCASSLKIPREQYFGPGTRLTVT.

The chain has TRBV7-8 and TRBJ1-3; D is possibly TRBD1 (5 bases). CDR1 and CDR2 from the germline V gene are SGHVS and FQNEAQ. The CDR3 consists of 16 residues. The V and J ends lost 8 bases and 0 bases respectively, with 17 bases between them. The CDR3 is CASQGSVLSSGNTIYF. CDR3 DNA sequence: TGTGCCAGCCAGGGATCGGTTTTAAGCTCTGGAAACACCATATATTTT.

This clone was detected once. V gene TRBV7-6 combines with J gene TRBJ2-1; D might be TRBD1 (6 bases). Looked up from germline, CDR1 is SGHVS and CDR2 is FNYEAQ. The CDR3 is made up of 15 amino acids. V was shortened by 2 bases and J by 1 base, with 9 bases between the two germline ends. The CDR3 reads CASSLQQGSYNEQFF. The CDR3, as DNA: TGTGCCAGCAGCTTACAACAGGGATCCTACAATGAGCAGTTCTTC. Supplemented by reference TRBV7-6 and TRBJ2-1, the full variable domain reads GAGVSQSPRYKVTKRGQDVALRCDPISGHVSLYWYRQALGQGPEFLTYFNYEAQQDKSGLPNDRFSAERPEGSISTLTIQRTEQRDSAMYRCASSLQQGSYNEQFFGPGTRLTVL.

The rearrangement uses TRBV14 and TRBJ1-1, with D perhaps matching TRBD1 (5 bases). CDR3 size: 13 residues. Looked up from germline, CDR1 is SGHDN and CDR2 is FVKESK. Trimming removed 4 bases at V and 1 base at J, with 7 bases between. The CDR3 region is CASSRGQNTEAFF. The CDR3 DNA is TGTGCCAGCAGCCGAGGACAGAACACTGAAGCTTTCTTT.

The chain carries TRBV6-5 and TRBJ2-5; D not certain. Germline V CDR1 and CDR2: MNHEY, SVGAGI. V lost 6 bases, J lost 5 bases, and 13 bases lay in between. The CDR3 sequence is 13 residues long. DNA for the CDR3: TGTGCCAGCAGATTACGAGAGTTTGAGACCCAGTACTTC. This codes for CASRLREFETQYF.

CDR3 sequence (DNA): TGCGCCAGCAGCTTGGCTGGACAAGCTGAAGCTTTCTTT. Protein sequence: CASSLAGQAEAFF. The chain has TRBV5-1 and TRBJ1-1; D possibly corresponds to TRBD1 (5 bases). The CDR3 sequence is 13 residues long. Trimming stripped 0 bases from V and 6 bases from J, with 9 bases between. CDR1 is SGHRS and CDR2 is YFSETQ in the germline V gene.

This chain joins TRBV7-9 and TRBJ2-7, with D possibly matching TRBD2 (6 bases). V gave up 1 base and J gave up 3 bases, with 16 bases separating them. This CDR3 has 16 amino acids. Germline V gene data show CDR1 as SEHNR and CDR2 as FQNEAQ (reference sequence). CDR3 region: CASSLDRGTQDYEQYF. In nucleotides, the CDR3 is TGTGCCAGCAGCTTAGACCGCGGGACTCAAGACTACGAGCAGTACTTC.

This clone was found a few times. The chain combines TRBV24-1 with TRBJ2-1, with a tentative D call TRBD1 (6 bases). Germline V gives CDR1 KGHDR, CDR2 SFDVKD. V was shortened by 3 bases and J by 8 bases, with 10 bases between the two germline ends. The CDR3 extends over 13 amino acids. CDR3 DNA: TGTGCCACCAGTGATCCCCAGGGGCATGAGCAGTTCTTC. Amino acids: CATSDPQGHEQFF.

The gene calls are TRBV7-9 and TRBJ1-2, with 8 bases that match TRBD1. Germline CDR1 and CDR2: SEHNR and FQNEAQ (reference sequence). V lost 3 bases and J lost 3; bases outside the gene matches: 12. The CDR3 contains 17 residues. In nucleotides, the CDR3 is TGTGCCAGCAGCTTCTCAGGGGGCCGGAATGATGACTATGGCTACACCTTC. This codes for CASSFSGGRNDDYGYTF. Together with reference TRBV7-9 and TRBJ1-2, the CDR3 gives the full variable domain: DTGVSQNPRHKITKRGQNVTFRCDPISEHNRLYWYRQTLGQGPEFLTYFQNEAQLEKSRLLSDRFSAERPKGSFSTLEIQRTEQGDSAMYLCASSFSGGRNDDYGYTFGSGTRLTVV.

On this clone itself: Other nucleotide sequences from this sample produce the same CDR3. The chain uses TRBV20-1 and TRBJ1-1; TRBD1 might be the D (5 bases). The CDR3 is 11 amino acids. The germline CDR1 and CDR2 sequences are DFQATT and SNEGSKA (reference sequence). The V and J ends lost 6 bases and 5 bases respectively, with 10 bases between them. The CDR3: CSARGGTEAFF. DNA of the CDR3: TGCAGTGCCCGGGGGGGGACTGAAGCTTTCTTT.

This chain links TRBV12-3 or TRBV12-4 with TRBJ1-5; unclear D gene. The CDR3 is made up of 13 amino acids. V was clipped by 6 bases and J by 5 bases, with 11 bases between them. CDR3 loop: CASSHDTDQPQHF. Here the CDR3 DNA reads TGTGCCAGCAGCCACGACACAGATCAGCCCCAGCATTTT.